A single sample is the source of the 25 T cell receptor beta chains below, sequenced in a study. One entry per CDR3 protein, called by TCRdb with MiXCR from the 5' RACE reads. The sample lists about 8,900 distinct CDR3 sequences; around 28% were seen once. Material for sequencing was naive CD4+ T cells sorted from a lymph node. Subset of the sample: naive CD4+ T cells, CD4+CD45RA+CD25-. These receptors all come from a female donor with breast cancer.

A remark on this clonotype: A read error may explain this, as a much larger clone is one base away. The V and J genes are TRBV6-5 and TRBJ1-1; D may be TRBD1 (6 bases). CDR3 length equals 13 residues. CDR1 is MNHEY, CDR2 SVGAGI, per germline. This chain's CDR3 is CASSKGGGTETFF. The CDR3 region has the DNA TGTGCCAGCAGTAAGGGGGGAGGCACTGAAACTTTCTTT.

On this clonotype itself: The junction departs from the called germline gene at one end, perhaps through a read error. The rearrangement joins TRBV4-2 to TRBJ2-1; maybe TRBD2 (6 bases). The germline CDR1 and CDR2 sequences are LGHNA and YNFKEQ. The CDR3 is 16 amino acids. The CDR3 loop reads CASSQDGSSAYDEQFF. The CDR3 DNA reads TGTGCCAGCAGCCAAGACGGGTCTAGCGCCTACGATGAGCAGTTCTTC.

The genes are TRBV24-1 and TRBJ1-2, with D possibly TRBD1 on 6 matching bases. V gave up 6 bases and J gave up 4 bases, with 26 bases separating them. Looked up from germline, CDR1 is KGHDR and CDR2 is SFDVKD. This CDR3 contains 18 residues. This CDR3 is CATSPDAYSGDGIYGYTF. The CDR3, as DNA: TGTGCCACCAGTCCTGATGCTTATTCAGGGGACGGTATCTATGGCTACACCTTC.

The genes are TRBV5-1 and TRBJ2-7; TRBD1 or TRBD2 may be the D gene (5 bases each). Looked up from germline, CDR1 is SGHRS and CDR2 is YFSETQ. The CDR3 extends over 14 amino acids. Trimming took 4 bases from V and 3 from J, leaving 14 bases between them. The CDR3 region is CASSLGTVNYEQYF. CDR3 bases: TGCGCCAGCAGCCTCGGGACGGTGAACTACGAGCAGTACTTC. The full variable domain, completed using reference TRBV5-1 and TRBJ2-7, is KAGVTQTPRYLIKTRGQQVTLSCSPISGHRSVSWYQQTPGQGLQFLFEYFSETQRNKGNFPGRFSGRQFSNSRSEMNVSTLELGDSALYLCASSLGTVNYEQYFGPGTRLTVT.

A note on this clonotype: This may be a read error: a much more frequent sequence differs by one nucleotide. This sequence joins TRBV4-1 and TRBJ2-5; possibly TRBD1 for D (5 bases). Trimming took off 0 bases at V and 4 bases at J, with 18 bases between the two ends. Germline-derived CDR1 and CDR2 are MGHRA and YSYEKL. The CDR3 spans 17 residues. The DNA of the CDR3 is TGCGCCAGCAGCCAAGATGGGGCAAGGGGCAAGGGAGAGACCCAGTACTTC. Protein product: CASSQDGARGKGETQYF.

The chain carries TRBV6-6 and TRBJ1-6; D unresolved. The CDR3 extends over 13 amino acids. In germline, CDR1 is MNHNY, CDR2 SVGAGI (reference sequence). With 8 bases removed from V and 4 bases from J, the gap between germline ends came to 9 bases. The CDR3 DNA sequence: TGTGCCAGCTCAGGTTCTTATAATTCACCCCTCCACTTT. It encodes CASSGSYNSPLHF.

This clonotype has at least ten counts. V and J are TRBV29-1 and TRBJ2-7; D ambiguous. Deletions cut 4 bases from V and 6 bases from J, with 10 bases between. Per germline, CDR1 SQVTM and CDR2 ANQGSEA. This CDR3 contains 11 residues. The CDR3 nucleotides are TGCAGCGTTGCAGAGTCGTTCGAGCAGTACTTC. Its protein is CSVAESFEQYF.

This clonotype has more than one count but fewer than ten. V and J are TRBV5-1 and TRBJ2-4, with D hard to call. The V gene lost 4 bases and the J gene lost 2 bases, with 19 bases spanning the gap. This CDR3 has 17 residues. Germline V lookup: CDR1 SGHRS, CDR2 YFSETQ. The CDR3 region has the DNA TGCGCCAGCAGCCTCGGTTACGGATCACCTTCCAAAAACATTCAGTACTTC. Protein: CASSLGYGSPSKNIQYF.

Turning to this clonotype: Here the CDR3 omits its conserved ending phenylalanine or tryptophan, so a read error is the likely source. The V and J genes are TRBV12-3 or TRBV12-4 and TRBJ1-4, with TRBD1 as a possible D gene (6 bases). This CDR3 spans 15 amino acids. V was clipped by 5 bases and J by 6 bases, with 16 bases between them. CDR3 in DNA: TGTGCCAGCAGTCCCGATCCTAACAGGGATGAAAAACTGTTTCTT. Its translation is CASSPDPNRDEKLFL.

In regard to this clonotype: A junction boundary mismatches the germline segment, possibly from a read error. V is TRBV6-1 and J is TRBJ1-1; 7 nucleotides line up with TRBD1. The germline V gene encodes CDR1 MNHNS and CDR2 SASEGT. This CDR3 has 15 residues. CDR3 bases: TGTGCCAGCAGAGCATTTACAGGGGACGACACTGAAGCTTCCTTT. Encoded protein: CASRAFTGDDTEASF.

This clonotype qualifies as medium-sized. This sequence joins TRBV7-6 and TRBJ1-1; maybe TRBD1 (5 bases). The CDR3 has 15 residues. Germline CDR1 and CDR2: SGHVS and FNYEAQ. Trimming took 6 bases from V and 6 from J, leaving 20 bases between them. The chain's CDR3 is CASSPNWAGTSEAFF. The CDR3 DNA sequence: TGTGCCAGCAGTCCTAATTGGGCCGGGACGTCTGAAGCTTTCTTT. Drawing the rest from reference TRBV7-6 and TRBJ1-1, the complete variable domain is GAGVSQSPRYKVTKRGQDVALRCDPISGHVSLYWYRQALGQGPEFLTYFNYEAQQDKSGLPNDRFSAERPEGSISTLTIQRTEQRDSAMYRCASSPNWAGTSEAFFGQGTRLTVV.

By sample fraction, this clonotype is medium-sized. This rearrangement joins TRBV6-5 to TRBJ1-3; D call uncertain. CDR1 is MNHEY and CDR2 is SVGAGI in the germline V gene. This CDR3 comprises 15 residues. The V end was cut by 2 bases, the J end by 0 bases, with 8 bases between. CDR3 in amino acids: CASSYDLFSGNTIYF. CDR3 DNA sequence: TGTGCCAGCAGTTACGACCTCTTCTCTGGAAACACCATATATTTT.

This sequence joins TRBV6-1 and TRBJ2-3, with D tentatively TRBD1 (6 bases). There are 15 residues in the CDR3. Trimming left V 11 bases short and J 4 bases short, with 22 bases between. Per the germline V gene, CDR1 is MNHNS and CDR2 is SASEGT. CDR3 DNA: TGTGCCGTCACTCACTACAGGGACCGGCCAGATACGCAGTATTTT. It translates to CAVTHYRDRPDTQYF.

The chain combines TRBV7-6 with TRBJ2-1; D is perhaps TRBD2 (6 bases). There are 16 residues in the CDR3. Trimming left V 5 bases short and J 2 bases short, with 16 bases between. CDR1 is SGHVS, CDR2 FNYEAQ, per germline. Here the CDR3 reads CASSGGTGGPYNEQFF. The CDR3 DNA reads TGTGCCAGCAGCGGGGGGACTGGCGGGCCCTACAATGAGCAGTTCTTC. The variable domain in full, with the rest retrieved from reference TRBV7-6 and TRBJ2-1, is GAGVSQSPRYKVTKRGQDVALRCDPISGHVSLYWYRQALGQGPEFLTYFNYEAQQDKSGLPNDRFSAERPEGSISTLTIQRTEQRDSAMYRCASSGGTGGPYNEQFFGPGTRLTVL.

The rearrangement uses TRBV7-3 and TRBJ2-1; D tentatively reads TRBD1 or TRBD2 (5 bases each). V was clipped by 1 base and J by 2 bases, with 9 bases between them. This CDR3 has 15 amino acids. Germline assignment: CDR1 SGHTA and CDR2 FQGTGA. The CDR3 spells CASSLSGGAYNEQFF. The CDR3 coding sequence is TGTGCCAGCAGCTTAAGTGGGGGTGCCTACAATGAGCAGTTCTTC.

The chain carries TRBV7-8 and TRBJ2-1, with 10 nucleotides matching TRBD2. The CDR3 totals 18 residues. The ends lost 1 base at V and 4 bases at J; junction bases unmatched: 10. Germline-derived CDR1 and CDR2 are SGHVS and FQNEAQ. CDR3 residues: CASSLVRTGTSAYNEQFF. The CDR3 DNA reads as TGTGCCAGCAGCTTAGTCCGAACAGGGACTAGCGCTTACAATGAGCAGTTCTTC.

The chain uses TRBV11-2 and TRBJ2-5, with 9 nucleotides matching TRBD2. With 5 bases clipped from V and 0 bases from J, the junction kept 4 bases outside the gene matches. The CDR3 sequence is 15 residues long. Germline V gene lookup returns CDR1 SGHAT and CDR2 FQNNGV. CDR3 coding DNA: TGTGCCAGCAGCCCTGGACTAGCGAACCAAGAGACCCAGTACTTC. Protein sequence: CASSPGLANQETQYF.

Relative to its sample, this clonotype is medium-sized. The gene calls are TRBV7-9 and TRBJ2-1; 9 bases align to TRBD1. The CDR3 is made up of 15 amino acids. V gave up 2 bases and J gave up 8 bases; unmatched junction bases: 7. Germline assignment: CDR1 SEHNR and CDR2 FQNEAQ (reference sequence). CDR3 nucleotide sequence: TGTGCCAGCAGCTTAACGACAGGGGGTCACGATGAGCAGTTCTTC. Protein: CASSLTTGGHDEQFF.

Details on this clonotype: This may be a read error, as it is one base from a much larger clone. The gene calls are TRBV25-1 and TRBJ2-3; D may be TRBD2 (5 bases). Looked up from germline, CDR1 is MGHDK and CDR2 is SYGVNS. CDR3 length: 13 residues. The germline V and J ends were trimmed by 4 bases and 4 bases, with 9 bases remaining between them. CDR3 region: CASSGETPDTQYF. CDR3 nucleotide sequence: TGTGCCAGCAGTGGGGAGACCCCAGATACGCAGTATTTT.

The chain combines TRBV3-1 with TRBJ2-1; the match to TRBD2 covers 10 bases. The V segment lost 0 bases and the J segment 7 bases; nucleotides outside the gene matches: 21. This CDR3 has 21 amino acids. CDR1 is LGHDT and CDR2 is YNNKEL in the germline V gene (reference sequence). The CDR3 loop reads CASSQDFSSGSHFSGANEQFF. Here the CDR3 DNA reads TGTGCCAGCAGCCAAGATTTCTCTAGCGGGAGCCATTTTAGTGGGGCGAATGAGCAGTTCTTC.

Judged by abundance, this clonotype is medium-sized. The rearrangement links TRBV9 to TRBJ1-2, with unresolved D. Trimming shortened V by 4 bases and J by 0 bases, and 16 bases separated the two germline ends. The germline CDR1 and CDR2 sequences are SGDLS and YYNGEE. This CDR3 contains 16 residues. CDR3 nucleotide sequence: TGTGCCAGCAGCCCCCAAATGAGGATCCCTAACTATGGCTACACCTTC. This encodes CASSPQMRIPNYGYTF.

Details on this clonotype: Germline is not matched at one junction end, which may reflect a read error. The genes are TRBV20-1 and TRBJ1-4; possibly TRBD1 for D (6 bases). The CDR3 loop spans 15 amino acids. Germline-derived CDR1 and CDR2 are DFQATT and SNEGSKA (reference sequence). Here the CDR3 reads CSASPLQGLNERLFF. CDR3 DNA: TGCAGTGCATCCCCGCTACAGGGCCTTAATGAAAGACTGTTTTTT.

This clonotype came up many times. Here the CDR3 reads CSARQGKTAGYTF. CDR3 nucleotide sequence: TGCAGTGCTAGACAGGGGAAAACGGCTGGCTACACCTTC. The chain couples TRBV20-1 to TRBJ1-2, with a possible D match to TRBD1 (6 bases). Trimming stripped 2 bases from V and 7 bases from J, with 14 bases between. The CDR3 covers 13 residues. Germline assignment: CDR1 DFQATT and CDR2 SNEGSKA (reference sequence).

Worth noting for this clonotype: One end of the junction varies from germline; a read error may be responsible. V usage is TRBV28 and J usage is TRBJ2-1; TRBD2 agrees at 14 bases. The CDR3 spans 15 residues. Germline values: CDR1 MDHEN, CDR2 SYDVKM. The CDR3 sequence is CASSSGTSGSGERFF. DNA of the CDR3: TGTGCCAGCAGTTCCGGGACTAGCGGGAGCGGGGAGCGGTTCTTC.

This clonotype was detected many times. V is TRBV20-1 and J is TRBJ2-5; no definite D call. Looked up from germline, CDR1 is DFQATT and CDR2 is SNEGSKA (reference sequence). Trimming left V 4 bases short and J 0 bases short, with 18 bases between. This CDR3 region has 16 residues. As DNA, the CDR3 is TGCAGTGCTAACAAAATGGCCGATTTGTACCAAGAGACCCAGTACTTC. It codes for CSANKMADLYQETQYF.